This T cell receptor (beta chain) was observed in a study of T cell repertoires in cytomegalovirus infection. Points from the study as a whole: Dominating the ex vivo response were HLA-C-restricted CMV-specific TCR beta clonotypes.

Comment on this clonotype: Its target is not known.

Via MiXCR, TCRdb re-called the reads, giving one row per CDR3 protein. The profile shows a few hundred thousand distinct CDR3 sequences, over 7.5% of them singletons. The sequence derives from a human donor in good health (CMV status not recorded). Some clones in this sample may be carry-over from other donors' samples. The sequenced sample consisted of PBMCs.

The CDR3 spells CASRSTAGNEQFF. Written as DNA, the CDR3 is TGTGCCAGCAGGTCGACTGCGGGGAATGAGCAGTTCTTC. The V and J genes are TRBV6-6 and TRBJ2-1; possible D gene TRBD2, 6 bases. The CDR3 totals 13 residues. V was shortened by 6 bases and J by 7 bases, with 13 bases between the two germline ends. CDR1 and CDR2 (germline): MNHNY, SVGAGI (reference sequence).